Below, 19 T cell receptor beta chains from the same sample are listed, as sequenced in a study of T cells in Graves' hyperthyroidism and ophthalmopathy (dated by TCRdb to about 2019). The method was multiplex PCR. The reads were generated on an Illumina HiSeq 2000. The TCR beta CDR3 regions were amplified from RNA transcripts. The TCR CDR3 was subjected to a first round of RT-PCR using the HTBI primer set and the Qiagen OneStep RT-PCR kit. TCRdb's own reprocessing of the public reads used fastp at Q25 and MiXCR and kept productive beta chains. Rows merge per CDR3 protein into single entries with the most common DNA and genes. For this sample the table gives roughly 500,000 distinct CDR3 sequences, of which about 45% were detected only once. Clones ranked in the top ten supply roughly 20% of the sample. Sequenced input: peripheral blood or thyroid tissue (not recorded which). The receptor source for this set is an adult woman with Graves' disease, either hyperthyroidism or ophthalmopathy (not recorded which).

Note on this clonotype: A much larger clone differs by one base, so this may be a read error. The chain employs TRBV2 and TRBJ1-4, with 9 bases identical to TRBD1. The CDR3 has 15 residues. Germline CDR1 is SNHLY and CDR2 is FYNNEI. Germline trimming cut 6 bases from V and 10 bases from J; bases unmatched to any gene: 12. CDR3 protein: CASSLPGQGRRKLFF. The CDR3 region has the DNA TGTGCCAGCAGCCTACCGGGACAGGGTCGTAGAAAACTGTTTTTT.

For this clonotype: A much larger clone lies one base from this, so it may be a read error. The chain employs TRBV7-6 and TRBJ2-2, with TRBD2 matching 13 bases. Trimming removed 4 bases from V and 8 bases from J; junction bases left unmatched: 10. Per the germline V gene, CDR1 is SGHVS and CDR2 is FNYEAQ. CDR3 size: 17 residues. The CDR3 reads CASSSPVLAGGPGELFF. The CDR3 nucleotides are TGTGCCAGCAGCTCCCCTGTACTAGCGGGAGGGCCAGGGGAGCTGTTTTTT.

This clonotype came up once. This sequence joins TRBV20-1 and TRBJ1-2; 7 bases align to TRBD1. J was trimmed by 5 bases and V by 7 bases; bases with no gene match: 7. This CDR3 has 12 amino acids. The germline V gene has CDR1 DFQATT and CDR2 SNEGSKA (reference sequence). CDR3 in amino acids: CSVSGTAYGYTF. Written as DNA, the CDR3 is TGCAGTGTTTCCGGGACAGCATATGGCTACACCTTC.

This clonotype was counted between two and nine times. The rearrangement joins TRBV27 to TRBJ2-7, with D perhaps TRBD2 (5 bases). V shed 10 bases and J shed 7 bases, with 23 bases lying between them. Germline CDR1 and CDR2: MNHEY and SMNVEV (reference sequence). The CDR3 is 14 residues long. The CDR3 region has the DNA TGTGCCACGGCGACGAGGGCCGAAACGGGGGAGCAGTACTTC. Translating it yields CATATRAETGEQYF.

This clonotype was observed a few times. The rearrangement uses TRBV30 and TRBJ2-5; D call uncertain. V gave up 3 bases and J gave up 5 bases, with 16 bases separating them. CDR3 length equals 14 residues. Germline CDR1 GTSNPN, CDR2 SVGIG (reference sequence). CDR3 sequence (DNA): TGTGCCTGGAGGGGAAATCAGCTAGTGGAGACCCAGTACTTC. It translates to CAWRGNQLVETQYF.

This chain connects TRBV19 to TRBJ2-7; D is perhaps TRBD1 (6 bases). V gave up 9 bases and J gave up 0 bases, with 15 bases separating them. The germline V gene has CDR1 LNHDA and CDR2 SQIVND (reference sequence). The CDR3 is 14 amino acids. The CDR3 is CASRGDIISYEQYF. The CDR3 coding sequence is TGTGCCAGCAGAGGGGACATCATCTCCTACGAGCAGTACTTC.

This clonotype has at least ten counts. This chain connects TRBV5-1 to TRBJ2-5; 9 bases are a match to TRBD1. Germline CDR1 SGHRS, CDR2 YFSETQ. This CDR3 contains 15 residues. V was clipped by 2 bases and J by 5 bases; unmatched bases: 7. The CDR3 reads CASSLPGQGDETQYF. CDR3 nucleotides: TGCGCCAGCAGCTTACCGGGACAGGGTGACGAGACCCAGTACTTC.

This clonotype has at least ten counts. The CDR3 region is CASSPDPGLKLVDEQYF. The CDR3 bases are TGTGCCAGCAGCCCTGATCCGGGACTGAAACTTGTCGACGAGCAGTACTTC. V is TRBV11-1 and J is TRBJ2-7; maybe TRBD2 (6 bases). V lost 5 bases and J lost 5, with 25 bases in between. This CDR3 spans 17 amino acids. Germline CDR1 and CDR2: SGHAT and FQDESV (reference sequence).

This clonotype was counted between two and nine times. CDR3: CAISRDRGDGYTF. The CDR3 DNA follows: TGTGCCATCAGCCGAGACAGGGGGGATGGCTACACCTTC. The chain couples TRBV10-3 to TRBJ1-2; 9 positions agree with TRBD1. CDR1 is ENHRY, CDR2 SYGVKD, per germline. The CDR3 has 13 amino acids. The V gene end was trimmed by 6 bases and the J gene end by 6 bases; junction bases not matched to a gene: 5.

There are many counts of this clonotype. The chain employs TRBV7-9 and TRBJ2-2; 11 nucleotides agree with TRBD2. The germline V gene has CDR1 SEHNR and CDR2 FQNEAQ (reference sequence). With V trimmed by 2 bases and J by 3 bases, 8 bases remained unmatched. The CDR3 length is 18 residues. DNA of the CDR3: TGTGCCAGCAGCTTAATTAAGCTAGCGGGAGGCCACACCGGGGAGCTGTTTTTT. Amino acids: CASSLIKLAGGHTGELFF. Supplemented by reference TRBV7-9 and TRBJ2-2, the full variable domain reads DTGVSQNPRHKITKRGQNVTFRCDPISEHNRLYWYRQTLGQGPEFLTYFQNEAQLEKSRLLSDRFSAERPKGSFSTLEIQRTEQGDSAMYLCASSLIKLAGGHTGELFFGEGSRLTVL.

This clonotype came up many times. The CDR3 nucleotides read TGTGCCAGCAGTTACTCCCTCCGGGCCCAGGGAGAGCCCCAGCATTTT. Translated: CASSYSLRAQGEPQHF. The chain is built from TRBV6-6 and TRBJ1-5; tentative D call: TRBD1 (5 bases). The CDR3 covers 16 residues. The V gene lost 0 bases and the J gene lost 8 bases, with 17 bases spanning the gap. Germline assignment: CDR1 MNHNY and CDR2 SVGAGI (reference sequence).

The V and J genes are TRBV7-9 and TRBJ2-2; TRBD1 is a possible D gene (5 bases). Trimming removed 3 bases at V and 4 bases at J, with 12 bases between. Per the germline V gene, CDR1 is SEHNR and CDR2 is FQNEAQ (reference sequence). The CDR3 covers 15 residues. CDR3 coding DNA: TGTGCCAGCAGCTTGGCCCAGCAGGGCACCGGGGAGCTGTTTTTT. Its translation is CASSLAQQGTGELFF.

The chain carries TRBV7-9 and TRBJ2-7; D might be TRBD2 (7 bases). CDR3 length: 11 residues. With 6 bases removed from V and 6 bases from J, the gap between germline ends came to 9 bases. Germline CDR1 is SEHNR and CDR2 is FQNEAQ (reference sequence). CDR3 in amino acids: CASRGGLEQYF. CDR3 DNA sequence: TGTGCCAGCAGGGGGGGGCTCGAGCAGTACTTC.

A note on this clonotype: This may be a read error: a much more frequent sequence differs by one nucleotide. The CDR3 nucleotides read TGCGCCAGCACTGAAAAAGACAGCTCCTACGAGCAGCACTTC. Translated, it gives CASTEKDSSYEQHF. The chain is built from TRBV5-1 and TRBJ2-7; a possible D gene is TRBD1 (5 bases). The germline V gene has CDR1 SGHRS and CDR2 YFSETQ. The CDR3 is 14 amino acids. The full variable domain, with the rest looked up from reference TRBV5-1 and TRBJ2-7, is KAGVTQTPRYLIKTRGQQVTLSCSPISGHRSVSWYQQTPGQGLQFLFEYFSETQRNKGNFPGRFSGRQFSNSRSEMNVSTLELGDSALYLCASTEKDSSYEQHFGPGTRLTVT.

The genes are TRBV2 and TRBJ1-4, with D possibly being TRBD1 (5 bases). Germline V gene sequence: CDR1 SNHLY, CDR2 FYNNEI. Trimming removed 2 bases at V and 3 bases at J, with 10 bases between. The CDR3 extends over 15 amino acids. Here the CDR3 DNA reads TGTGCCAGCAGTGAACAGGGCCTGGCTAATGAAAAACTGTTTTTT. Protein: CASSEQGLANEKLFF.

This clonotype was counted ten times or more. J is TRBJ1-2 and V is TRBV2; D gene uncertain. Trimming removed 7 bases at V and 5 bases at J, with 5 bases between. This CDR3 contains 10 residues. Looked up from germline, CDR1 is SNHLY and CDR2 is FYNNEI. The CDR3 is CASMEYGYTF. The CDR3, as DNA: TGTGCCAGCATGGAGTATGGCTACACCTTC.

This clonotype was observed at least ten times. The chain links TRBV5-1 to TRBJ1-1, with D unclear. This CDR3 has 16 residues. CDR1 SGHRS and CDR2 YFSETQ come from the germline V gene. V was clipped by 4 bases and J by 4 bases, with 20 bases between them. CDR3 protein: CASSLGRGGVATEAFF. In DNA, the CDR3 is TGCGCCAGCAGCCTAGGACGTGGTGGGGTAGCCACTGAAGCTTTCTTT.

This clonotype was picked up many times. The chain joins TRBV7-6 to TRBJ1-2; TRBD1 matches 11 bases. The CDR3 loop spans 16 amino acids. J gave up 8 bases and V 0 bases, and 8 bases lay outside the gene matches. Germline V gives CDR1 SGHVS, CDR2 FNYEAQ. This chain's CDR3 is CASSLAPGQGAGGYTF. CDR3 sequence (DNA): TGTGCCAGCAGCTTAGCGCCTGGACAGGGGGCCGGGGGCTACACCTTC.

The J gene is TRBJ1-4, the V gene TRBV7-3; D unresolved. The CDR3 runs to 14 residues. Germline V lookup: CDR1 SGHTA, CDR2 FQGTGA. V was cut by 2 bases and J by 10 bases, with 14 bases left in between. CDR3 sequence: CASSLVPVYGKLFF. CDR3 DNA sequence: TGTGCCAGCAGCTTAGTACCCGTCTATGGAAAACTGTTTTTT.